This T cell receptor beta chain was documented in a study of blood T cells in healthy people across ages. Study-level information: Template-switching capture recovered about one barcoded beta molecule per two T cells. Whole-study findings and limits: In long-lived donors, naive CD4+ cell counts and diversity exceeded those of aged donors. It was not possible, with unsorted PBMCs, to conclusively compare naive and antigen-experienced cells. It was held that diversity estimates obtained from one million T cells represented underestimates.

A sample-barcoded 5' primer and a J-beta primer mix were used in a second PCR of roughly 7 to 11 cycles. One entry per CDR3 protein, called by TCRdb with MiXCR from the 5' RACE reads. The sample includes about 570,000 distinct CDR3 sequences, 25% to 30% of them seen just once. V lost 1 base to trimming and J lost 4 bases, with 10 bases between them. Germline V gene sequence: CDR1 DFQATT, CDR2 SNEGSKA (reference sequence). The CDR3 runs to 14 residues. Turning to this clonotype: Antigen: not known.

J is TRBJ1-4 and V is TRBV20-1, with D perhaps matching TRBD1 (6 bases). Sequenced: blood. The source of this sequence is an older woman in good health. Here the CDR3 reads CSARVGGVNEKLFF. CDR3 bases: TGCAGTGCTAGAGTAGGGGGGGTTAATGAAAAACTGTTTTTT.